The 16 T cell receptor beta chains below come from one sample, sequenced in a study of T cell clonotyping in hematopoietic cell transplantation. Indicated time point: recipient sample about 28 days before transplant, after cytoreduction. The table came from immunoSEQ multiplex PCR; TCRdb's copy has only in-frame clones and leaves some out. This sample yields roughly 27,000 clones, of which 84% are seen a single time; 24% belongs to the top ten. The specimen comprised peripheral blood mononuclear cells, sampled before stem cell transplant. These receptors all come from a woman aged 55-69 years with acute myeloid leukemia. Some clones in this sample may be carry-over from other donors' samples.

This chain uses TRBV25-1 with TRBJ2-1; D tentatively fits TRBD1 or TRBD2 (5 bases each). Trimming pared 6 bases from V and 0 bases from J, leaving 15 bases between. Germline V gene lookup returns CDR1 MGHDK and CDR2 SYGVNS. CDR3 length equals 16 residues. The chain's CDR3 is CASSPGAGISYNEQFF. Here the CDR3 DNA reads TGTGCCAGCAGCCCCGGGGCCGGTATCTCCTACAATGAGCAGTTCTTC.

This chain joins TRBV21-1 and TRBJ2-1; the table's D call of TRBD2 was not tested on the DNA. TRBV21-1 is labeled a pseudogene. The CDR3 runs 13 residues. The CDR3, as DNA: TGTGCCAGCAGCAAAGGACTCAACAATGAGCAGTTCTTC. Protein sequence: CASSKGLNNEQFF.

The chain uses TRBV29-1 and TRBJ1-4, with 9 bases fitting TRBD1. The germline V gene encodes CDR1 SQVTM and CDR2 ANQGSEA. Trimming at V came to 7 bases and at J to 8 bases, leaving 11 bases not matched to a gene. This CDR3 comprises 14 residues. CDR3 sequence reads: CSATGTGRYEKLFF. The CDR3 coding sequence is TGCAGCGCCACCGGGACAGGGCGGTACGAAAAACTGTTTTTT. The full variable domain, in which reference TRBV29-1 and TRBJ1-4 provide the parts outside the CDR3, is SAVISQKPSRDICQRGTSLTIQCQVDSQVTMMFWYRQQPGQSLTLIATANQGSEATYESGFVIDKFPISRPNLTFSTLTVSNMSPEDSSIYLCSATGTGRYEKLFFGSGTQLSVL.

The J gene is TRBJ2-7, the V gene TRBV7-2, with a possible D match to TRBD1 (6 bases). V was trimmed by 1 base and J by 3 bases, leaving 10 bases between them. This CDR3 has 14 residues. Germline loops: CDR1 SGHTA, CDR2 FQGNSA. CDR3 DNA: TGTGCCAGCAGCTTAGTCGCAGGGGACTACGAGCAGTACTTC. Translation gives CASSLVAGDYEQYF.

J is TRBJ1-4 and V is TRBV28; TRBD1 matches 7 bases. This CDR3 has 14 residues. The V segment lost 5 bases and the J segment 6 bases; nucleotides outside the gene matches: 6. CDR1 is MDHEN, CDR2 SYDVKM, per germline. The CDR3 loop is CASSHAGGDEKLFF. CDR3 in DNA: TGTGCCAGCAGTCATGCAGGGGGGGATGAAAAACTGTTTTTT.

The chain uses TRBV6-6 and TRBJ1-2, with 9 nucleotides matching TRBD1. V dropped 6 bases and J dropped 1; count of bases not matched to a gene: 6. The germline CDR1 and CDR2 sequences are MNHNY and SVGAGI (reference sequence). CDR3 size: 15 residues. The CDR3 is CASRAQGAGNYGYTF. The CDR3 DNA reads TGTGCCAGCAGGGCACAGGGGGCGGGTAACTATGGCTACACCTTC.

CDR3 in amino acids: CASKAGQPTEAFF. DNA of the CDR3: TGTGCCAGCAAGGCGGGACAGCCCACTGAAGCTTTCTTT. The rearrangement uses TRBV6-5 and TRBJ1-1, with TRBD1 matching 7 bases. Trimming removed 7 bases from V and 4 bases from J; junction bases left unmatched: 6. The length of the CDR3 is 13 residues. Germline-derived CDR1 and CDR2 are MNHEY and SVGAGI.

The chain employs TRBV29-1 and TRBJ2-2; D is unclear. The CDR3 sequence is 12 residues long. Germline CDR1 reads SQVTM; CDR2 reads ANQGSEA. The V and J ends lost 5 bases and 7 bases respectively, with 11 bases between them. The CDR3 DNA is TGCAGCGTTATGGGTCTAGGCGGGGAGCTGTTTTTT. Translating it yields CSVMGLGGELFF.

The genes are TRBV29-1 and TRBJ2-7; D unclear. With 2 bases removed from V and 6 bases from J, the gap between germline ends came to 17 bases. The CDR3 consists of 14 residues. Germline V lookup: CDR1 SQVTM, CDR2 ANQGSEA. For the CDR3, the DNA is TGCAGCGTTGAATTGGGAAGGGAAGGCGGCGAGCAGTACTTC. Translated: CSVELGREGGEQYF.

The rearrangement uses TRBV7-3 and TRBJ2-6; tentative D call: TRBD2 (5 bases). The V and J ends lost 2 bases and 2 bases respectively, with 10 bases between them. CDR3 length: 16 amino acids. Germline CDR1 is SGHTA and CDR2 is FQGTGA. This CDR3 reads CASSLFGGTGANVLTF. CDR3 bases: TGTGCCAGCAGCTTATTTGGAGGCACTGGGGCCAACGTCCTGACTTTC.

The rearrangement links TRBV2 to TRBJ1-4; 8 nucleotides align to TRBD1. CDR1 is SNHLY, CDR2 FYNNEI, per germline. The CDR3 covers 15 residues. The J segment lost 2 bases and the V segment lost 7 bases, leaving 6 bases of the junction unmatched. Written as DNA, the CDR3 is TGTGCCAGCAAGGGACAGGTGCGGACTAATGAAAAACTGTTTTTT. Amino acids: CASKGQVRTNEKLFF.

The CDR3 loop reads CASSEVGVRGNEQFF. In DNA, the CDR3 is TGTGCCAGCAGTGAAGTGGGGGTCCGCGGGAATGAGCAGTTCTTC. The chain joins TRBV25-1 to TRBJ2-1, with D perhaps being TRBD1 or TRBD2 (5 bases each). Germline CDR1 MGHDK, CDR2 SYGVNS. This CDR3 is built from 15 residues. Trimming shortened V by 2 bases and J by 7 bases, and 15 bases separated the two germline ends.

The chain recombines TRBV9 with TRBJ2-1; the match to TRBD2 covers 11 bases. The length of the CDR3 is 17 residues. Germline V CDR1 and CDR2: SGDLS, YYNGEE. With V trimmed by 4 bases and J by 3 bases, 9 bases remained unmatched. The CDR3 reads CASSFSLAGGIYNEQFF. Here the CDR3 DNA reads TGTGCCAGCAGCTTCTCGCTAGCGGGGGGAATCTACAATGAGCAGTTCTTC.

The V gene is TRBV7-6, the J gene TRBJ2-1; 9 nucleotides align to TRBD2. The CDR3 totals 15 residues. Germline trimming cut 4 bases from V and 0 bases from J; bases unmatched to any gene: 1. Germline V gives CDR1 SGHVS, CDR2 FNYEAQ. This chain's CDR3 is CASSYSGSSYNEQFF. The CDR3 DNA is TGTGCCAGCAGCTATAGCGGGAGCTCCTACAATGAGCAGTTCTTC.

This sequence joins TRBV28 and TRBJ2-7, with D possibly being TRBD1 or TRBD2 (6 bases each). Looked up from germline, CDR1 is MDHEN and CDR2 is SYDVKM. The V gene lost 2 bases and the J gene lost 7 bases, with 12 bases spanning the gap. The CDR3 extends over 13 amino acids. The CDR3 DNA sequence: TGTGCCAGCAGTTTAGGGGGGCCACAGGAGCAGTACTTC. This sequence encodes CASSLGGPQEQYF.

The chain couples TRBV11-2 to TRBJ2-1, with 8 bases identical to TRBD2. The V gene end was trimmed by 0 bases and the J gene end by 14 bases; junction bases not matched to a gene: 9. This CDR3 comprises 14 residues. Per germline, CDR1 SGHAT and CDR2 FQNNGV. CDR3 in DNA: TGTGCCAGCAGCTTAGATCTAGCGGGTCCCCCAGAGTTCTTC. Protein product: CASSLDLAGPPEFF.